This T cell receptor beta chain was found in a study of regulatory T cells in long-lasting Graves disease. Study-wide context: With positive TSH receptor antibodies and over 5 years of antithyroid drugs, Graves' disease was considered persistent.

General study findings and limits: A limited number of samples was an acknowledged limitation. Thyroid tissue was not sampled; only peripheral blood was.

Investigators prepared the TCR beta libraries by applying iRepertoire HTBI primers and Arm-PCR of CDR3 regions. From the multiplex PCR reads, TCRdb called clonotypes with MiXCR, one entry per CDR3 protein. The sample includes under 350,000 distinct CDR3 sequences, roughly a fifth of them seen just once. This sample's time point: persistent/refractory GD, antithyroid drugs over 5 years with positive TRAb. RNA isolated from PBMCs was used to make the TCR library. This clonotype was found many times. Its antigen is undetermined. The TCR originated in a female donor with Graves disease. The starting material was peripheral blood mononuclear cells (PBMCs), obtained when the disease was refractory, from a patient treated with antithyroid drugs.

The CDR3 bases are TGTGCCTGGCTCCGGGTAGGTGGGCTCGAGCAGTACTTC. This codes for CAWLRVGGLEQYF. This chain connects TRBV30 to TRBJ2-7; D is uncertain. This CDR3 has 13 residues. Germline values: CDR1 GTSNPN, CDR2 SVGIG (reference sequence). V was trimmed by 5 bases and J by 6 bases, leaving 17 bases between them.